The 5 T cell receptor beta chains presented below share a single source sample, sequenced in a study of T cell clonality in common variable immunodeficiency. Repertoires were generated with immunoSEQ multiplex PCR, while TCRdb's copy carries only in-frame clones and drops some. Altogether approximately 30,000 clones were found in the sample, and no singletons occur. Sequenced: peripheral blood mononuclear cells. These receptors were collected from a person aged 18-70 years in good health.

Comments on this clone: The read falls 3 residues short of the CDR3 end, and the missing part is taken from the germline J gene. The chain has TRBV30 and TRBJ2-2; 10 nucleotides line up with TRBD1. CDR3 length: 14 residues. CDR1 is GTSNPN, CDR2 SVGIG, per germline (reference sequence). CDR3 bases read: TGTGCCTGGAACCGACAGGGGGCGGGCGAAAAG. Amino acids: CAWNRQGAGEK. The full-length CDR3 reads as CAWNRQGAGEKLFF.

This clone was found many times. The read falls 3 residues short of the CDR3 end, and the missing part is taken from the germline J gene. This rearrangement joins TRBV6-1 to TRBJ2-7; possibly TRBD2 for D (6 bases). The CDR3 length is 18 residues. Germline CDR1 is MNHNS and CDR2 is SASEGT. Trimming removed 2 bases at V and 2 bases at J, with 22 bases between. Incomplete CDR3 DNA: TGTGCCAGCAGTGAAACGTCCGGGGGTAACAGTCACACCTACGAG. It is translated as CASSETSGGNSHTYE. The entire CDR3 reads CASSETSGGNSHTYEQYF.

This clone was observed a few times. The CDR3 is cut off 3 residues early in the read; its end comes from the germline J gene. The chain has TRBV2 and TRBJ1-2, with TRBD1 matching 7 bases. Germline CDR1 is SNHLY and CDR2 is FYNNEI. The CDR3 covers 13 residues. The CDR3 loop reads CATGGTSTDTYTF. The DNA read from the CDR3 is TGTGCCACAGGGGGGACTTCCACAGATACC.

This clone has a handful of counts. Sequencing ends 3 residues short of the CDR3 end; the germline J gene provides the rest. V is TRBV19 and J is TRBJ1-2; D is possibly TRBD1 (6 bases). CDR1 LNHDA and CDR2 SQIVND come from the germline V gene (reference sequence). Trimming took 7 bases from V and 5 from J, leaving 20 bases between them. This CDR3 is built from 15 residues. Incomplete CDR3 DNA: TGTGCCAGTACGGAAACACAGGGTGAGCCGTATGGC. Translated, it gives CASTETQGEPYG. The full-length CDR3 reads as CASTETQGEPYGYTF.

This clone was found many times. Read sequence stops 3 residues before the CDR3 end, and the germline J gene provides the missing end. The chain is built from TRBV5-6 and TRBJ2-5; the D gene is possibly TRBD1 (5 bases). Deletions cut 4 bases from V and 5 bases from J, with 18 bases between. The CDR3 extends over 15 amino acids. Germline CDR1 SGHDT, CDR2 YYEEEE. Here the CDR3 reads CASSLQGGRRETQYF. The CDR3 DNA, read in part, is TGTGCCAGCAGCCTCCAGGGCGGACGCAGGGAGACC.